The source of this T cell receptor (beta chain) is a study of blood T cell repertoires in COVID-19. Study summary: The United States, Italy and Spain supplied acute and convalescent COVID-19 samples. T cells, B-cell-depleted T cells, or PBMCs provided the cDNA or gDNA that served as material.

Original handling: Estimated nucleated cell counts came from reference gene primer amplification. Method: immunoSEQ multiplex PCR; TCRdb's copy keeps in-frame clones and lacks some. The D gene and trimming were derived from the DNA, and the V and J assignments and clone size from that table. The profile shows approximately 120,000 clones, over 80% of them singletons. The CDR3 contains 11 residues. The germline V and J ends were trimmed by 2 bases and 15 bases, with 13 bases remaining between them. In germline, CDR1 is DFQATT, CDR2 SNEGSKA (reference sequence). Sequencing was done on a sample of peripheral blood. The chain is built from TRBV20-1 and TRBJ2-2, with D perhaps matching TRBD2 (5 bases). This TCR derives from a human donor in a cohort sampled during active COVID-19. The CDR3: CSARQLDGVFF. CDR3 in DNA: TGCAGTGCTAGACAACTCGACGGGGTGTTTTTT.